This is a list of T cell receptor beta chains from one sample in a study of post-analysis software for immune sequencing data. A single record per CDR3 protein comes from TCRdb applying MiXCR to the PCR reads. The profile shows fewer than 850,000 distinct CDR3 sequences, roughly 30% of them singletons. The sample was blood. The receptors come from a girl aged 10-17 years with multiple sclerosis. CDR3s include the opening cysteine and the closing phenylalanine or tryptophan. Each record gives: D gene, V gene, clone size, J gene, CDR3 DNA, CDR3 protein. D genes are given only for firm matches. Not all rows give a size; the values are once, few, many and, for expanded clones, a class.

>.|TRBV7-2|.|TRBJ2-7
TGTGCCAGCAGCCCGACGCGGGGTTCCTACGAGCAGTACTTC
CASSPTRGSYEQYF
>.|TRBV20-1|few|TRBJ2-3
TGCAGTGCTTCCCAGTTGAGGGCTGATACGCAGTATTTT
CSASQLRADTQYF
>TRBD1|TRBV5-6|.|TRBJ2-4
TGTGCCAGCAGCTCCATAGACAGGGGGGGATACATTCAGTACTTC
CASSSIDRGGYIQYF
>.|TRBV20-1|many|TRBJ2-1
TGCAGTGCGCGGACAGCGCAGTCCTACAATGAGCAGTTCTTC
CSARTAQSYNEQFF
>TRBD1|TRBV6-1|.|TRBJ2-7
TGTGCCAGCAGGACAGGGGGGTCCCACGAGCAGTACTTC
CASRTGGSHEQYF
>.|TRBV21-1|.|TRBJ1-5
TGTGCCAGCAGCAGCGGGACAGGGTATCGTCAGCCCCAGCATTTT
CASSSGTGYRQPQHF
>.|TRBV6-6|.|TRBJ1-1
TGTGCCAGCATTTTCGGTCCGGGGGGGACTGAAGCTTTCTTT
CASIFGPGGTEAFF
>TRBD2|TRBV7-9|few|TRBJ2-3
TGTGCCAGCAGCTTCTCGGGGGCTAGCGGGATAGATACGCAGTATTTT
CASSFSGASGIDTQYF
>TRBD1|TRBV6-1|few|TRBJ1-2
TGTGCCAGCAGAACCCGGACTCCCAGGGGGCCTAACTATGGCTACACCTTC
CASRTRTPRGPNYGYTF
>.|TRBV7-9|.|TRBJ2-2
TGTGCCAGCAGCTTAGCGGGTCTTCGGAGGGACACCGGGGAGCTGTTTTTT
CASSLAGLRRDTGELFF
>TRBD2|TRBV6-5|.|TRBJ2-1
TGTGCCAGCAGCCAGACTAGCGGCCCTTACAATGGGCAGTTCTTC
CASSQTSGPYNGQFF
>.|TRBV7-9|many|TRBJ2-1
TGTGCCAGCAGCTTATACTCCGGGACCTACGGGCCCGATGAGCAGTTCTTC
CASSLYSGTYGPDEQFF
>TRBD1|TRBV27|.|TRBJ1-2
TGTGCCAGCACCCAGGACAGGCGTTCTGGCTACACCTTC
CASTQDRRSGYTF
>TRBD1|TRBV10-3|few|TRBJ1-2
TGTGCCATCAGAAACCGGGACAGTTATGGCTACACCTTC
CAIRNRDSYGYTF
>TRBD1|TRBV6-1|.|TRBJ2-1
TGTGCCAGCAGTAACAGGGGGGCTCTGGATGAGCAGTTCTTC
CASSNRGALDEQFF
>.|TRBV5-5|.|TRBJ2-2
TGTGCCAGCAGCTTAGGGGACCACTACACCGGGGAGCTGTTTTTT
CASSLGDHYTGELFF
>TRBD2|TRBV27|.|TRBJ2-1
TGTGCCAGCGCAAGACTAGCTTCGCATGAGCAGTTCTTC
CASARLASHEQFF
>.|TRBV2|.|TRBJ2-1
TGTACCAGCAGTGCTAGGACTGTGTACAATGAGCAGTTCTTC
CTSSARTVYNEQFF
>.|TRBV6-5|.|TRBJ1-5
TGTGCCAGCAGTTACTTCCGGGGCAATCAGCCCCAGCATTTT
CASSYFRGNQPQHF
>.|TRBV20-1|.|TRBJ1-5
TGCAGTGTCGTGGGGGATCATCAGCCCCAGCATTTT
CSVVGDHQPQHF
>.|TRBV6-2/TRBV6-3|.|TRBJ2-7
TGTGCCAGCAGACTATACGGGGAGCAGTACTTC
CASRLYGEQYF
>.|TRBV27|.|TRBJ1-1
TGTGCCAGCAGGGCCGGGGGGTACACTGAAGCTTTCTTT
CASRAGGYTEAFF
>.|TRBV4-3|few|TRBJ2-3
TGCGCCAGCAGTTTGGGCGGGACCCAAGGCGCGGATACGCAGTATTTT
CASSLGGTQGADTQYF
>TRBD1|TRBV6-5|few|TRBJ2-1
TGTGCCACTCTGAACTCACCGGGACAGCACAATGAGCAGTTCTTC
CATLNSPGQHNEQFF
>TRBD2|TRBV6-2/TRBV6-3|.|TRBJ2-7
TGTGCCAGCAGTTACACGCTGGCGGGAGGCCAGCAGTACTTC
CASSYTLAGGQQYF
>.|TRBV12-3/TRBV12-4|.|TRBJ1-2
TGTGCCAGCAGTTTCCGGGCGGACACCTATGGCTACACCTTC
CASSFRADTYGYTF
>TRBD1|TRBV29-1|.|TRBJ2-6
TGCAGCGTCTCCGGGACAGGGGGCTCTGGGGCCAACGTCCTGACTTTC
CSVSGTGGSGANVLTF
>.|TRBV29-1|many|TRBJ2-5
TGCAGCGTTGTAAGGGGGCAAGAGACCCAGTACTTC
CSVVRGQETQYF
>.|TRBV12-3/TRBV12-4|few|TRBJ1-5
TGTGCCAGCATGGCCCCTCGGAAATCGGGGCTACAGCCCCAGCATTTT
CASMAPRKSGLQPQHF
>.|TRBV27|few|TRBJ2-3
TGTGCCAGCCTAGGGGGATCCACAGATACGCAGTATTTT
CASLGGSTDTQYF
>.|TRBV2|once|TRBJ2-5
TGTGCCAGCAGAACGTTCCGGCAAGAGACCCAGTACTTC
CASRTFRQETQYF
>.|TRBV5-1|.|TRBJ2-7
TGCGCCAGCAGCGTTGACAGGACCTTTTACGAGCAGTACTTC
CASSVDRTFYEQYF
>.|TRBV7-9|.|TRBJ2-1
TGTGTCAGCAGCTTGGGGGACGAAAGGCAGTTCTTC
CVSSLGDERQFF
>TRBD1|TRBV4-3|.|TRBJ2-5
TGCGCCAGCAGCCAAGATCGGGCCGGACAGGGGGGAGTAGAGACCCAGTACTTC
CASSQDRAGQGGVETQYF
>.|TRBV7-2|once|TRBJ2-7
TGTGCCAGCAGCTTGAGCGGAGCTGCGAAGTACGAGCAGTACTTC
CASSLSGAAKYEQYF
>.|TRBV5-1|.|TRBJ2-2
TGCGCCAGCAGCCAGCTAGAACTGAACACCGGGGAGCTGTTTTTT
CASSQLELNTGELFF
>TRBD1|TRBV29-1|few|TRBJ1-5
TGCAGCGTTTCAGTTCAGGGGGTTGGGCAGCCCCAGCATTTT
CSVSVQGVGQPQHF
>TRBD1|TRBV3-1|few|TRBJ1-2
TGTGCCAGCAGGCCGGAGACAGGGGGTGGCTACACCTTC
CASRPETGGGYTF
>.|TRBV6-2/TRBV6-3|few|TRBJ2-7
TGTGCCAGCAGTGACGGACTGCCCGAGCAGTACTTC
CASSDGLPEQYF
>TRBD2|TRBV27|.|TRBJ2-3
TGTGCCAACAGTTCCGGGACTAGCGGGAGGTTTGGAGATACGCAGTATTTT
CANSSGTSGRFGDTQYF
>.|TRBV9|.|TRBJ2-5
TGTGCCAGCAGCGTAGCTACTAGTGATGGGACCCAGTACTTC
CASSVATSDGTQYF
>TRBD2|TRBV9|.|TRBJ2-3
TGCGCCAGCAGCGTGGGACTAGCGGGAGATACGCAGTATTTT
CASSVGLAGDTQYF
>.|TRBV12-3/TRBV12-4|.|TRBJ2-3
TGTGCCAGCACCTTGGGGCAGCACCAGTATTTT
CASTLGQHQYF
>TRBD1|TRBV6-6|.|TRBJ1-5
TGTGCCAGCAGTTACCAACAGGGGGTGAGCAATCAGCCCCAGCATTTT
CASSYQQGVSNQPQHF
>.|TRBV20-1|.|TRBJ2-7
TGCAGTGCTAGAGCTCTTAGGGTGACCCGATATTCCTACGAGCAGTACTTC
CSARALRVTRYSYEQYF
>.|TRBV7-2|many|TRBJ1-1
TGTGCCAGCAGCTTAACGGGCACTGAAGCTTTCTTT
CASSLTGTEAFF
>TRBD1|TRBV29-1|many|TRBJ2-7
TGCAGCGCTGGGACAGGGGACCGCTACGAGCAGTACTTC
CSAGTGDRYEQYF
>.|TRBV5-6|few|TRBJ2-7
TGTGCCAGCAGCGACCAGGGCCTTCCCTACGAGCAGTACTTC
CASSDQGLPYEQYF
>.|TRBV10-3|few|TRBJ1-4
TGTGCCATCCGTGCCAGTGCAACTAATGAAAAACTGTTTTTT
CAIRASATNEKLFF